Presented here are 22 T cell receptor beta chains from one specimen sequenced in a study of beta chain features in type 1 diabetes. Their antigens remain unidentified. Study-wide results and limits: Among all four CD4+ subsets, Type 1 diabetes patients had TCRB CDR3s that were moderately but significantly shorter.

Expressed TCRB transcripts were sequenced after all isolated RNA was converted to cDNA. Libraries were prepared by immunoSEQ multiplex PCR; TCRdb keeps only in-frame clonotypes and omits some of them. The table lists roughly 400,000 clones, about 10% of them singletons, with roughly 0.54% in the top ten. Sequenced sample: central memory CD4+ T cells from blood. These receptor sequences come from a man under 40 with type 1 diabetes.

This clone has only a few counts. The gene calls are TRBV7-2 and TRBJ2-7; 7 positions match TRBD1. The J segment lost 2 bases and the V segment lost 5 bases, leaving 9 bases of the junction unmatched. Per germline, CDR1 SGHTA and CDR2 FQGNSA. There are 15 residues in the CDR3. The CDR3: CASSPRGTVTYEQYF. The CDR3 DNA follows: TGTGCCAGCAGCCCTCGAGGGACAGTTACCTACGAGCAGTACTTC. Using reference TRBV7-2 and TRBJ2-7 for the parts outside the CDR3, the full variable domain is GAGVSQSPSNKVTEKGKDVELRCDPISGHTALYWYRQSLGQGLEFLIYFQGNSAPDKSGLPSDRFSAERTGGSVSTLTIQRTQQEDSAVYLCASSPRGTVTYEQYFGPGTRLTVT.

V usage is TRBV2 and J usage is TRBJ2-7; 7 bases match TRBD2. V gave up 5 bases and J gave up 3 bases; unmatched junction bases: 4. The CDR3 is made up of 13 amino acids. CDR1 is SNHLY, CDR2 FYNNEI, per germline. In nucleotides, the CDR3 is TGTGCCAGCAGTAGCGGGAAGAACTACGAGCAGTACTTC. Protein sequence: CASSSGKNYEQYF.

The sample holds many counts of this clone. The CDR3 reads CATSRDLTGELFF. The CDR3 DNA is TGTGCCACCAGCAGAGATTTGACCGGGGAGCTGTTTTTT. V is TRBV15 and J is TRBJ2-2; D ambiguous. CDR1 and CDR2 from the germline V gene are LNHNV and YYDKDF (reference sequence). The CDR3 runs 13 residues. Trimming removed 0 bases from V and 5 bases from J, with 4 bases in between.

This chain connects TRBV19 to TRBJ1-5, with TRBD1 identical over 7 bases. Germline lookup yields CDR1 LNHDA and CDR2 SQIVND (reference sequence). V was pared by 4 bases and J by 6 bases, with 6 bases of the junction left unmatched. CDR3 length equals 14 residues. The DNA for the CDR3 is TGTGCCAGTAGTACCGGGACAGACTCTCAGCCCCAGCATTTT. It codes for CASSTGTDSQPQHF.

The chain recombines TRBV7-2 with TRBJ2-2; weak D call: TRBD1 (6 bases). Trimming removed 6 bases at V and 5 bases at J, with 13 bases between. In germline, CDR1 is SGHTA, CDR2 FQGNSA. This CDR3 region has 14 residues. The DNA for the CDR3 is TGTGCCAGCAGACAGGGTTTATTAACCGGGGAGCTGTTTTTT. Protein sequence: CASRQGLLTGELFF.

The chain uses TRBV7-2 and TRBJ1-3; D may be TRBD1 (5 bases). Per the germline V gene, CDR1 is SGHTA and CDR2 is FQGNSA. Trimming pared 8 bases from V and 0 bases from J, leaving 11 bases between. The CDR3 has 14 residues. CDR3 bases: TGTGCCAGCCACGACAGAACCTCTGGAAACACCATATATTTT. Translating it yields CASHDRTSGNTIYF.

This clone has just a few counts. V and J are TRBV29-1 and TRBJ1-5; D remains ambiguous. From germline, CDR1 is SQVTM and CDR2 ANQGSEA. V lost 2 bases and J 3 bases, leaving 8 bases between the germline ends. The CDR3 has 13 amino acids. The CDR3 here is CSVERPNNQPQHF. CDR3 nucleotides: TGCAGCGTTGAACGGCCAAACAATCAGCCCCAGCATTTT.

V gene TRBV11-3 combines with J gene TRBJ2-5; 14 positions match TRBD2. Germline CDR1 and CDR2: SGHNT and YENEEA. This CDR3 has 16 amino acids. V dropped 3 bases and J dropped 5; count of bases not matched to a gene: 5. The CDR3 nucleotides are TGTGCCAGCAGCTTGGGGGGACTAGCGGGAGCGGAGACCCAGTACTTC. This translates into CASSLGGLAGAETQYF. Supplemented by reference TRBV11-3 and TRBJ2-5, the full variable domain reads EAGVVQSPRYKIIEKKQPVAFWCNPISGHNTLYWYLQNLGQGPELLIRYENEEAVDDSQLPKDRFSAERLKGVDSTLKIQPAELGDSAVYLCASSLGGLAGAETQYFGPGTRLLVL.

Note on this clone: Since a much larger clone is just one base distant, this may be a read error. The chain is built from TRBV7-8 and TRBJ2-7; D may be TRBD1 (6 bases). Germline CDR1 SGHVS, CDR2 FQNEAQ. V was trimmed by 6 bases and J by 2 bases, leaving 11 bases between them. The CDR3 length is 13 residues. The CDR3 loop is CASSPGQTYEQYF. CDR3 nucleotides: TGTGCCAGCAGTCCTGGACAGACCTACGAGCAGTACTTC.

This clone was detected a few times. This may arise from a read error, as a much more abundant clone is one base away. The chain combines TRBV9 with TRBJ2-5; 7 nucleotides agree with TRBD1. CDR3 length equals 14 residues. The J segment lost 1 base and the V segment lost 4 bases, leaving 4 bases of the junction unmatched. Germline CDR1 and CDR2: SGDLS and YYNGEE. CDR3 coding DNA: TGTGCCAGCAGCTTAAGGACAGGCCAAGAGACCCAGTACTTC. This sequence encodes CASSLRTGQETQYF. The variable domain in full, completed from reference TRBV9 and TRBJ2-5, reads DSGVTQTPKHLITATGQRVTLRCSPRSGDLSVYWYQQSLDQGLQFLIQYYNGEERAKGNILERFSAQQFPDLHSELNLSSLELGDSALYFCASSLRTGQETQYFGPGTRLLVL.

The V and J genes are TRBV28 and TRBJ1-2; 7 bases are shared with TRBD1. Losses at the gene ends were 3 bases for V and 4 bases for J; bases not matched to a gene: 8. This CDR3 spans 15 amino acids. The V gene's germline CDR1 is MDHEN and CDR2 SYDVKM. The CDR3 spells CASSFLTQGPYGYTF. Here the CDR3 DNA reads TGTGCCAGCAGTTTTTTAACACAGGGGCCCTATGGCTACACCTTC.

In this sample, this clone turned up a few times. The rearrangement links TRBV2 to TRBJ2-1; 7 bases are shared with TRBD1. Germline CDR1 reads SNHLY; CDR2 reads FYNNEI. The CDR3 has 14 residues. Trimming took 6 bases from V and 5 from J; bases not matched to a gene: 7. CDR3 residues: CASRAGGAHNEQFF. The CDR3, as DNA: TGTGCCAGCAGGGCAGGGGGTGCCCACAATGAGCAGTTCTTC.

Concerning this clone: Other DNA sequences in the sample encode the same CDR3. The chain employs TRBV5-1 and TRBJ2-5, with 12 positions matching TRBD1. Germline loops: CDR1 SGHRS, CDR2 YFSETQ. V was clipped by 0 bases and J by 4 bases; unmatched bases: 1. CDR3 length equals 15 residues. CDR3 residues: CASSLAGQGAETQYF. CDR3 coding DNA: TGCGCCAGCAGCTTGGCGGGACAGGGGGCAGAGACCCAGTACTTC.

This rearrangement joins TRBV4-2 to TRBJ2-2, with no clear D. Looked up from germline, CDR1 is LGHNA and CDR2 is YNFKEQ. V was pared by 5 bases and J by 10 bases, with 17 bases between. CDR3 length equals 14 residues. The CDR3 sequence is CASSLRDGSEELFF. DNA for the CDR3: TGTGCCAGCAGCTTGAGAGATGGATCCGAGGAGCTGTTTTTT.

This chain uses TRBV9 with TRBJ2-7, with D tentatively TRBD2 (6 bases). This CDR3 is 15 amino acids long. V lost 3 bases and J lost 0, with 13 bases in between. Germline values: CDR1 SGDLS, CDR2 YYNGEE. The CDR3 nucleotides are TGTGCCAGCAGCGCGGTCCGGGACTCCTCCTACGAGCAGTACTTC. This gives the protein CASSAVRDSSYEQYF. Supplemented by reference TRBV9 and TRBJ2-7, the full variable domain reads DSGVTQTPKHLITATGQRVTLRCSPRSGDLSVYWYQQSLDQGLQFLIQYYNGEERAKGNILERFSAQQFPDLHSELNLSSLELGDSALYFCASSAVRDSSYEQYFGPGTRLTVT.

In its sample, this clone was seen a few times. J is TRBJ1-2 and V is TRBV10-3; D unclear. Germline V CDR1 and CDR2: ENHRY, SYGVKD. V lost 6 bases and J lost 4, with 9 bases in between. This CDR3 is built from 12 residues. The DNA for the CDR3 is TGTGCCATCAGGGGAGAATCCTATGGCTACACCTTC. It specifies CAIRGESYGYTF.

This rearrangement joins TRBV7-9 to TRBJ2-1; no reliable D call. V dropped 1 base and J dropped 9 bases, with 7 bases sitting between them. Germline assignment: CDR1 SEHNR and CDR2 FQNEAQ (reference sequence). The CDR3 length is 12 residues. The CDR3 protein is CASSLVDGEQFF. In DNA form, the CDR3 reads TGTGCCAGCAGCTTAGTAGACGGTGAGCAGTTCTTC.

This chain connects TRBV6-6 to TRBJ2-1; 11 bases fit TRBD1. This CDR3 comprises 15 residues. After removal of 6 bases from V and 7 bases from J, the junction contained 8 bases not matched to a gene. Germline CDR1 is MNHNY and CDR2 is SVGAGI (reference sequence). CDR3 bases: TGTGCCAGCAGGTTAGGACAGGGGGCGTTAAATGAGCAGTTCTTC. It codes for CASRLGQGALNEQFF.

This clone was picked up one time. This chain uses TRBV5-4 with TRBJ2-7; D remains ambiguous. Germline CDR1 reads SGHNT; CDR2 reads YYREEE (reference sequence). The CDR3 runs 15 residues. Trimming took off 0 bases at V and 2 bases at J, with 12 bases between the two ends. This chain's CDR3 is CASSLGVLGPYEQYF. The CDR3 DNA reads TGTGCCAGCAGCTTGGGGGTCCTGGGCCCCTACGAGCAGTACTTC.

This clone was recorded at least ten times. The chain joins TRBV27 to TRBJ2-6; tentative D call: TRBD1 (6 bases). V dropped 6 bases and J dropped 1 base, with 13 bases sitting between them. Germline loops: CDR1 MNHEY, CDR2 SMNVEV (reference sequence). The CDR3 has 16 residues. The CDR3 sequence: CASSLGQRSGANVLTF. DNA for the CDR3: TGTGCCAGCAGCCTCGGACAGAGGTCTGGGGCCAACGTCCTGACTTTC.

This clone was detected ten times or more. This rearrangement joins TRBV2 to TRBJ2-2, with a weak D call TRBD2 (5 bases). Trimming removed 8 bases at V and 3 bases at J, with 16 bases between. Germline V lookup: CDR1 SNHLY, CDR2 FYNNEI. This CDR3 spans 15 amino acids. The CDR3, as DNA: TGTGCCAGCTCACTCATGAGGGTGGACACCGGGGAGCTGTTTTTT. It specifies CASSLMRVDTGELFF.

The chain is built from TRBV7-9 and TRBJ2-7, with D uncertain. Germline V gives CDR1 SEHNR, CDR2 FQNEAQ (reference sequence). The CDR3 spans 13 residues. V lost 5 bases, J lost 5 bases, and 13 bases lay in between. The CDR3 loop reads CASSPMGIHEQYF. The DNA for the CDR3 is TGTGCCAGCAGCCCGATGGGAATCCACGAGCAGTACTTC.